The 6 T cell receptor beta chains given below trace back to one sample, sequenced in a study of T cell clonality in common variable immunodeficiency. Whole-study findings and limits: Reportedly, TCR beta sequences from common variable immunodeficiency showed fewer deletions and N-nucleotide insertions.

Clones were read by immunoSEQ multiplex PCR, and TCRdb kept only the in-frame ones, dropping some. The repertoire consists of fewer than 20,000 clones, none detected only once. No antigen is known for these receptors. What was sequenced was peripheral blood mononuclear cells. These receptors were taken from a human donor with common variable immunodeficiency.

In this sample, this clone turned up many times. From the germline J gene comes the end of the CDR3, since the read stops 3 residues before it. The chain carries TRBV29-1 and TRBJ2-5; 9 nucleotides line up with TRBD1. This CDR3 is 13 amino acids long. The V gene's germline CDR1 is SQVTM and CDR2 ANQGSEA. Losses at the gene ends were 4 bases for V and 5 bases for J; bases not matched to a gene: 5. The sequenced CDR3 bases are TGCAGCGTTGGTACCGGGACAGGGGAGACC. Its translation: CSVGTGTGET. The entire CDR3 is CSVGTGTGETQYF.

The sample holds a few counts of this clone. The DNA ends 3 residues before the CDR3 does, and the rest of the CDR3 is filled in from the germline J gene. The chain joins TRBV5-8 to TRBJ2-5; TRBD1 aligns across 10 bases. Germline trimming cut 3 bases from V and 5 bases from J; bases unmatched to any gene: 4. The CDR3 has 14 residues. Germline values: CDR1 SGHTS, CDR2 YDEGEE. CDR3 loop: CASSSGQGMETQYF. The DNA read from the CDR3 is TGTGCCAGCAGCTCGGGACAGGGGATGGAGACC.

This clone has at least ten counts. The CDR3 end is not reached by the read, which stops 3 residues before it; the germline J gene fills it in. The J gene is TRBJ2-2, the V gene TRBV5-1; 10 bases are shared with TRBD2. In germline, CDR1 is SGHRS, CDR2 YFSETQ. The CDR3 contains 15 residues. V shed 5 bases and J 3 bases; nucleotides not matched to a gene: 4. The part of the CDR3 DNA that was read is TGCGCCAGCAGTCGGACTAGCGGCTACACCGGGGAG. Translation gives CASSRTSGYTGE. In full, the CDR3 is CASSRTSGYTGELFF.

This clone was detected many times. The CDR3 is cut off 3 residues early in the read; its end comes from the germline J gene. The chain uses TRBV20-1 and TRBJ1-2; the D gene is possibly TRBD1 (5 bases). CDR1 and CDR2 from the germline V gene are DFQATT and SNEGSKA (reference sequence). Trimming left V 3 bases short and J 5 bases short, with 10 bases between. The CDR3 runs to 12 residues. CDR3 DNA (partial): TGCAGTGCTAGGGCTGAGGGGTATGGC. This codes for CSARAEGYG. The full-length CDR3 reads as CSARAEGYGYTF.

In its sample, this clone was seen a few times. The read is 3 residues too short to cover the CDR3 end, so that end is filled in from the germline J gene. The chain combines TRBV20-1 with TRBJ2-7, with 10 bases aligning to TRBD2. CDR1 is DFQATT and CDR2 is SNEGSKA in the germline V gene (reference sequence). The CDR3 length is 14 residues. With 5 bases clipped from V and 4 bases from J, the junction kept 8 bases outside the gene matches. CDR3 DNA, as far as it was read: TGCAGTGCTCCTCTAGCGGGAGTAACTTACGAG. The encoded protein is CSAPLAGVTYE. The complete CDR3 reads CSAPLAGVTYEQYF.

This clone occurred many times. The CDR3 goes on 3 residues after the read ends, and that part is filled in from the germline J gene. The chain combines TRBV28 with TRBJ2-3, with D possibly TRBD2 on 6 matching bases. V lost 7 bases and J lost 3, with 17 bases in between. Germline V lookup: CDR1 MDHEN, CDR2 SYDVKM. CDR3 length equals 15 residues. CDR3 loop: CASIETFGGTDTQYF. The sequenced CDR3 bases are TGTGCCAGCATTGAGACATTCGGGGGTACAGATACG. The variable domain in full, completed from reference TRBV28 and TRBJ2-3, reads DVKVTQSSRYLVKRTGEKVFLECVQDMDHENMFWYRQDPGLGLRLIYFSYDVKMKEKGDIPEGYSVSREKKERFSLILESASTNQTSMYLCASIETFGGTDTQYFGPGTRLTVL.